This TCR beta chain was sequenced during a study of OX40 agonist ivuxolimab in advanced cancers. Libraries were prepared by immunoSEQ multiplex PCR; TCRdb keeps only in-frame clonotypes and omits some of them. The data contain about 61,000 clones, 70% to 90% of them seen just once; the ten biggest clones take up around 1.2%. The clonotype originates from an adult with an advanced solid tumor such as melanoma, head and neck, liver or kidney cancer. The specimen was CD4+ or CD8+ T cells sorted from blood, collected in a trial of the OX40 agonist ivuxolimab.

CDR3 nucleotides: TGTGCCAGCAGCTTAGTTGGACAGGGGAACACTGAAGCTTTCTTT. It yields the protein CASSLVGQGNTEAFF. The chain joins TRBV7-2 to TRBJ1-1; 8 positions match TRBD1. Germline-derived CDR1 and CDR2 are SGHTA and FQGNSA. Germline trimming cut 1 base from V and 1 base from J; bases unmatched to any gene: 2. This CDR3 is built from 15 residues.